This T cell receptor (beta chain) was captured by sequencing in a study of CD8 T cells in ankylosing spondylitis. From the 5' RACE reads, TCRdb called clonotypes with MiXCR, one entry per CDR3 protein. The table lists about 130,000 distinct CDR3 sequences, 7.3% of them singletons. V shed 1 base and J shed 7 bases, with 7 bases lying between them. This CDR3 region has 13 residues. Germline-derived CDR1 and CDR2 are KGHSY and FQNENV. This clonotype was seen at least ten times. This receptor was taken from a female donor with ankylosing spondylitis or in good health (not recorded which). Sequencing input: blood, either unsorted or a sorted T cell fraction (not recorded which). V and J are TRBV16 and TRBJ2-2; D not certain. The CDR3 loop reads CASSQFSDGELFF. The CDR3 DNA sequence: TGTGCCAGCAGCCAATTTTCGGACGGGGAGCTGTTTTTT.